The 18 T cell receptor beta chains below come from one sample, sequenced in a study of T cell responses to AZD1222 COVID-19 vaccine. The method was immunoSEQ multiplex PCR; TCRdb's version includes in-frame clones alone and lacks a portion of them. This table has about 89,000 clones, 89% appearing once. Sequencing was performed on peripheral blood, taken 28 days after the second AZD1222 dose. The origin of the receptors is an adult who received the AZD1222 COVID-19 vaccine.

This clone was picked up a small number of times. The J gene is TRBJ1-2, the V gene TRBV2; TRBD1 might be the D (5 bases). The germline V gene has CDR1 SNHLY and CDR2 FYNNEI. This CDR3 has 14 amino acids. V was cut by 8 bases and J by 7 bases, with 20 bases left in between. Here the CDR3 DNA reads TGTGCCAGCCGACTCCGGACAACGGCGTCTGGCTACACCTTC. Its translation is CASRLRTTASGYTF.

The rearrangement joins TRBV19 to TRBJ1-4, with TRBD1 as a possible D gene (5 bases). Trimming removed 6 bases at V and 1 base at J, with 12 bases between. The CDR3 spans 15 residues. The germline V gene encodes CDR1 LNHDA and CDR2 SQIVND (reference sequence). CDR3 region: CASSPTGGTNEKLFF. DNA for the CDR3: TGTGCCAGTAGCCCCACGGGGGGAACTAATGAAAAACTGTTTTTT.

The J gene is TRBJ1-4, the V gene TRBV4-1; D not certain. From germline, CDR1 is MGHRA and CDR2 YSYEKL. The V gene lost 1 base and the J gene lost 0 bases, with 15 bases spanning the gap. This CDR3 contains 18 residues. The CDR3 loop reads CASSQGPIGEATNEKLFF. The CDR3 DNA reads TGCGCCAGCAGCCAAGGACCCATCGGCGAGGCAACTAATGAAAAACTGTTTTTT.

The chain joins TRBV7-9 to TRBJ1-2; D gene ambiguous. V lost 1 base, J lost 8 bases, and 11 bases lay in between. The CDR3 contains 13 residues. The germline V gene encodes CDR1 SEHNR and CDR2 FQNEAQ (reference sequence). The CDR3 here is CASSLEAGPGYTF. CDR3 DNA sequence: TGTGCCAGCAGCTTAGAGGCCGGGCCCGGCTACACCTTC.

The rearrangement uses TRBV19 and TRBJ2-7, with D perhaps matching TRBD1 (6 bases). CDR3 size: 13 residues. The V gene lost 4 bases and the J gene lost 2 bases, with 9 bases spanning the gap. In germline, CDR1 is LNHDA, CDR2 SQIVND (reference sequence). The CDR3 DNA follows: TGTGCCAGTAGTAGGGGGCGCCCCTACGAGCAGTACTTC. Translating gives CASSRGRPYEQYF.

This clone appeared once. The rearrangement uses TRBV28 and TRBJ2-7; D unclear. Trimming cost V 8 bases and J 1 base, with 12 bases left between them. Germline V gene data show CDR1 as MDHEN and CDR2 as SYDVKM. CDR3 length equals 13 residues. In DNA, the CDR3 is TGTGCCAGCGCCTCGGGTGTTTCCTACGAGCAGTACTTC. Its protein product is CASASGVSYEQYF.

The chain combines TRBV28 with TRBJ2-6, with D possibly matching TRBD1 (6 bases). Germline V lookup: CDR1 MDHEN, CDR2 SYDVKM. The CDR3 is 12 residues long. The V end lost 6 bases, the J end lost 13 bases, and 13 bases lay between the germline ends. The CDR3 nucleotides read TGTGCCAGCAGCCCCCAGGGGTGGGTCCTGACTTTC. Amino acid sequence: CASSPQGWVLTF.

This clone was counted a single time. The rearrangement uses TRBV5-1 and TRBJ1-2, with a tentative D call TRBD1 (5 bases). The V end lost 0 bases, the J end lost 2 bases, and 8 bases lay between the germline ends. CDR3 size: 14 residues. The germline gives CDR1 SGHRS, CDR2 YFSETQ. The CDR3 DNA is TGCGCCAGCAGCTTGGGGGCAGGGAACTATGGCTACACCTTC. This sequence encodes CASSLGAGNYGYTF.

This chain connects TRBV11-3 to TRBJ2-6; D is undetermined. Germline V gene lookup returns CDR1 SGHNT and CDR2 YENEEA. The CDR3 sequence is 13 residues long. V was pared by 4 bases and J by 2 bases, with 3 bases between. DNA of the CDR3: TGTGCCAGCAGCTACGCTGGGGCCAACGTCCTGACTTTC. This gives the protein CASSYAGANVLTF. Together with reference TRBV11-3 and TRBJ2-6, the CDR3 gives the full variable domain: EAGVVQSPRYKIIEKKQPVAFWCNPISGHNTLYWYLQNLGQGPELLIRYENEEAVDDSQLPKDRFSAERLKGVDSTLKIQPAELGDSAVYLCASSYAGANVLTFGAGSRLTVL.

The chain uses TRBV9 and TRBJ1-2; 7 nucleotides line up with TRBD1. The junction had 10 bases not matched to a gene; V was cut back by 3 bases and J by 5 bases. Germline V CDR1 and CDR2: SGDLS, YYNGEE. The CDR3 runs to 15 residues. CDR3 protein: CASSARGQPGYGYTF. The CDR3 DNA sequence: TGTGCCAGCAGCGCGAGGGGACAGCCGGGTTATGGCTACACCTTC.

The CDR3 region is CASSYDSFRPQHF. DNA of the CDR3: TGTGCCAGCAGTTACGACAGCTTTCGGCCCCAGCATTTT. This chain links TRBV6-5 with TRBJ1-5; D possibly corresponds to TRBD1 (5 bases). The germline V and J ends were trimmed by 2 bases and 9 bases, with 11 bases remaining between them. This CDR3 region has 13 residues. CDR1 is MNHEY, CDR2 SVGAGI, per germline.

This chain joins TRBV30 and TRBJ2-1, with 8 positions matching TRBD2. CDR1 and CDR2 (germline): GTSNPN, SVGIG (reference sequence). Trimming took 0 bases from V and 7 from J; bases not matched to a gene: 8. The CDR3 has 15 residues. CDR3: CAWSVRAGEGNEQFF. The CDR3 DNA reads TGTGCCTGGAGTGTACGAGCGGGGGAGGGGAATGAGCAGTTCTTC. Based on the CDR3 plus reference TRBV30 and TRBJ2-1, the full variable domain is SQTIHQWPATLVQPVGSPLSLECTVEGTSNPNLYWYRQAAGRGLQLLFYSVGIGQISSEVPQNLSASRPQDRQFILSSKKLLLSDSGFYLCAWSVRAGEGNEQFFGPGTRLTVL.

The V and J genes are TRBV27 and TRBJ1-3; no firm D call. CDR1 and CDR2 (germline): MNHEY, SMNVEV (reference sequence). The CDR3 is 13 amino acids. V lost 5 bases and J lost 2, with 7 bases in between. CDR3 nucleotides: TGTGCCAGCAGTCGACTAACTGGAAACACCATATATTTT. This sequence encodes CASSRLTGNTIYF.

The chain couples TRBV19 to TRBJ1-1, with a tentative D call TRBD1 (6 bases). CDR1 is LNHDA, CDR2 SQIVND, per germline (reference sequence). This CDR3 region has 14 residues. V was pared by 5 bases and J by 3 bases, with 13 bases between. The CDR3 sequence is CASSLAGAYTEAFF. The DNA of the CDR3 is TGTGCCAGTAGTTTGGCAGGGGCATACACTGAAGCTTTCTTT.

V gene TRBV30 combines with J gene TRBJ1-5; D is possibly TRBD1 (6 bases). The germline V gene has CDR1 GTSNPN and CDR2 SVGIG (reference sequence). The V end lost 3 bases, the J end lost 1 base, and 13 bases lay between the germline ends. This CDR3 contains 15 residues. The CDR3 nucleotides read TGTGCCTGGAGACCTCGGGGGGCGAGCAATCAGCCCCAGCATTTT. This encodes CAWRPRGASNQPQHF.

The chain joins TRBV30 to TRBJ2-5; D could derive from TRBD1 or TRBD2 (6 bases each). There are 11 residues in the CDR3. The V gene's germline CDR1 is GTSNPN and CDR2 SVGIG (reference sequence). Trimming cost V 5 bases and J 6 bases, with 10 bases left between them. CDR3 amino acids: CAWEGGKTQYF. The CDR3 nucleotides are TGTGCCTGGGAGGGGGGAAAGACCCAGTACTTC.

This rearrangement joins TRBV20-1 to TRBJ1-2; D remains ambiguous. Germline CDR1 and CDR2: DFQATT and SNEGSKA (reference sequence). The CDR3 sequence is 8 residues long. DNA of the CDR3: TGCGGAGTGGCGGGCTACACCTTC. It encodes CGVAGYTF.

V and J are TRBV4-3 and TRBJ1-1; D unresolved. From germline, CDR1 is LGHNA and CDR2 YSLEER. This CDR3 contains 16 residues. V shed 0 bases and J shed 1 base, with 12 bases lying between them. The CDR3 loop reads CASSQDEEGRNTEAFF. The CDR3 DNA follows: TGCGCCAGCAGCCAAGATGAGGAGGGCAGGAACACTGAAGCTTTCTTT.